The rows below give T cell receptor beta chains drawn from one sample of a study of early T cells in non-severe SARS-CoV-2 infection. TCRdb reprocessed the 5' RACE reads with MiXCR, giving one entry per CDR3 protein. The table lists some 40,000 distinct CDR3 sequences, roughly 4.4% of them singletons. The sequenced sample was whole blood. The receptors derive from an adult who was a healthcare worker with PCR-confirmed SARS-CoV-2 infection or an uninfected control (not recorded which). CDR3s include the opening cysteine and the closing phenylalanine or tryptophan. The D gene is left open where the match is weak. Only part of the rows carry a size: once, few, many, or a class if the clone is expanded.

j_gene | d_gene | abundance | v_gene | CDR3nt | CDR3aa
TRBJ1-2 | TRBD1 | many | TRBV6-1 | TGTGCCAGCAGTGAACCAGGGGGCTATGATGGCTACACCTTC | CASSEPGGYDGYTF
TRBJ1-1 | TRBD1 | - | TRBV3-1 | TGTGCCAGCAGCCATACCGGGACAGCGAACACTGAAGCTTTCTTT | CASSHTGTANTEAFF
TRBJ2-7 | - | many | TRBV29-1 | TGCAGCGTTGATAGTCCCAGCCTGGGGCAGTACTTC | CSVDSPSLGQYF
TRBJ2-3 | TRBD2 | few | TRBV5-1 | TGCGCCAGCAGCCCCACTAGCGGGGGTGGCACAGATACGCAGTATTTT | CASSPTSGGGTDTQYF
TRBJ1-2 | - | few | TRBV2 | TGTGCCAGCAGTGATGGGGGGACGAACTATGGCTACACCTTC | CASSDGGTNYGYTF
TRBJ2-1 | TRBD2 | many | TRBV20-1 | TGCAGTGCCTCTTCTAGCGGGGGGGCCGTTAATGAGCAGTTCTTC | CSASSSGGAVNEQFF
TRBJ2-5 | - | many | TRBV11-2 | TGTGCCAGCAGCTCAGACCAGGGGCGAGGAGAGACCCAGTACTTC | CASSSDQGRGETQYF
TRBJ1-6 | TRBD1 | many | TRBV19 | TGTGCCAGTACATCAGGGGGACACTCACCCCTCCACTTT | CASTSGGHSPLHF
TRBJ1-6 | - | medium-sized | TRBV10-3 | TGTGCCATCTCCCCCGGGGCAGGTTCACCCCTCCACTTT | CAISPGAGSPLHF
TRBJ1-2 | - | many | TRBV6-1 | TGTGCCAGCAGTGAAAACCCAGGGCCCTATGGCTACACCTTC | CASSENPGPYGYTF
TRBJ1-1 | - | - | TRBV5-6 | TGTGCCAGCAGCTTGGTAGACAGGAACACTGAAGCTTTCTTT | CASSLVDRNTEAFF
TRBJ1-1 | - | many | TRBV5-1 | TGCGCCAGCAGACCGGGACACAAGAACACTGAAGCTTTCTTT | CASRPGHKNTEAFF
TRBJ2-2 | - | many | TRBV19 | TGTGCCTCGGGCAGTGGGGCGTCGGTCACCGGGGAGCTGTTTTTT | CASGSGASVTGELFF
TRBJ2-3 | - | many | TRBV30 | TGTGCCTGGAGTGACACGGGGACTAGCACAGATACGCAGTATTTT | CAWSDTGTSTDTQYF
TRBJ2-3 | TRBD2 | many | TRBV30 | TGTGCCTGGGGACTGGGAGGGAGCGATACGCAGTATTTT | CAWGLGGSDTQYF
TRBJ2-7 | - | many | TRBV5-4 | TGTGCCAGCAGCCTTCCTCACGGCCGAGGGGGGGAGCAGTACTTC | CASSLPHGRGGEQYF
TRBJ2-5 | TRBD2 | many | TRBV3-1 | TGTGCCAGCAGCCAAACTAGCGGGGTAAAGACCCAGTACTTC | CASSQTSGVKTQYF
TRBJ1-1 | - | few | TRBV7-2 | TGTGCCAGCAGCTTACTCGGGGGTACGAATGAAGCTTTCTTT | CASSLLGGTNEAFF
TRBJ2-1 | - | many | TRBV6-1 | TGTGCCAGCAGTGTTGGACGGGACAATGAGCAGTTCTTC | CASSVGRDNEQFF
TRBJ1-4 | TRBD1 | - | TRBV5-5 | TGTGCCAGCAGCTTCGACAGGGAGACACTGTTTTTT | CASSFDRETLFF
TRBJ1-1 | TRBD1 | many | TRBV29-1 | TGCAGCGTTAGACAGGGGGCGGTGAGTGCTGAAGCTTTCTTT | CSVRQGAVSAEAFF
TRBJ1-1 | - | few | TRBV3-1 | TGTGCCAGCAGCGCAGGACAAACGGGGATTACTGAAGCTTTCTTT | CASSAGQTGITEAFF
TRBJ2-7 | TRBD2 | many | TRBV15 | TGTGCCACCAGCAGAGGGGGACTAGCGGGGAGCTACGAGCAGTACTTC | CATSRGGLAGSYEQYF
TRBJ1-6 | - | - | TRBV7-3 | TGTGCCAGCAGCTTAGGAGGGATGGGGTCACCCCTCCACTTT | CASSLGGMGSPLHF
TRBJ2-7 | - | many | TRBV12-3/TRBV12-4 | TGTGCCAGCAGTTTTGGAGGGGGCAGCTACGAGCAGTACTTC | CASSFGGGSYEQYF
TRBJ1-1 | - | - | TRBV14 | TGTGCCAGCAGCCAAGATCCCCGGGGACGGAAGAACACTGAAGCTTTCTTT | CASSQDPRGRKNTEAFF
TRBJ2-2 | TRBD1 | few | TRBV5-1 | TGCGCCAGCAGCGACCCCGACAGGGACCTCACCGGGGAGCTGTTTTTT | CASSDPDRDLTGELFF
TRBJ2-1 | TRBD2 | many | TRBV20-1 | TGCAGTGCTAGAGCTGGACTAGTAAGACTCAATGAGCAGTTCTTC | CSARAGLVRLNEQFF
TRBJ2-7 | TRBD2 | - | TRBV3-1 | TGTGCCAGCAGCCAAGCCGGACTCACAGCGGGGGGCGTGTACGAGCAGTACTTC | CASSQAGLTAGGVYEQYF
TRBJ1-1 | TRBD1 | many | TRBV12-3/TRBV12-4 | TGTGCCAGCAGCCGGGACAGGGATGGTCCTGAAGCTTTCTTT | CASSRDRDGPEAFF
TRBJ1-2 | TRBD1 | many | TRBV5-4 | TGTGCCAGCAGGCAAGCCCTCCAGGGGGCTGGAGGCTACACCTTC | CASRQALQGAGGYTF
TRBJ2-1 | - | - | TRBV5-1 | TGCGCCAGCAGCCCCGGGACCCAGGGGGGTGAGCAGTTCTTC | CASSPGTQGGEQFF
TRBJ1-1 | TRBD1 | many | TRBV5-1 | TGCGCCAGCAGCCCAGGGGGGACGGAGAACACTGAAGCTTTCTTT | CASSPGGTENTEAFF
TRBJ1-2 | - | many | TRBV3-1 | TGTGCCAGCAGCCAAGACGGGAGTAGTAACTATGGCTACACCTTC | CASSQDGSSNYGYTF
TRBJ2-1 | TRBD2 | many | TRBV11-2 | TGTGCCAGCAGCTACGGGACTAGCGGAATCGGTGAGCAGTTCTTC | CASSYGTSGIGEQFF
TRBJ2-1 | - | many | TRBV20-1 | TGCAGTGCTAGAGTATGGTCCTACAATGAGCAGTTCTTC | CSARVWSYNEQFF
TRBJ2-2 | - | few | TRBV12-3/TRBV12-4 | TGTGCCAGCAGTCCGGACCCTACGAACACCGGGGAGCTGTTTTTT | CASSPDPTNTGELFF
TRBJ1-1 | - | many | TRBV12-3/TRBV12-4 | TGTGCCAGCAGCCTGACCGACGGTCTGAACACTGAAGCTTTCTTT | CASSLTDGLNTEAFF
TRBJ2-2 | - | few | TRBV12-3/TRBV12-4 | TGTGCCAGCAAGGGGATACCAATGCACACCGGGGAGCTGTTTTTT | CASKGIPMHTGELFF
TRBJ2-1 | TRBD1 | few | TRBV5-1 | TGCGCCAGCAGCGCCCGGGACAGGGGAGATGAGCAGTTCTTC | CASSARDRGDEQFF
TRBJ2-1 | TRBD1 | few | TRBV2 | TGTGCCAGCACCGTGGACAGGACCGATGAGCAGTTCTTC | CASTVDRTDEQFF
TRBJ2-1 | TRBD2 | many | TRBV4-2 | TGTGCCAGCAGCCAAGATCCCGGACTAGCGGGGGGTTCCTACAATGAGCAGTTCTTC | CASSQDPGLAGGSYNEQFF
TRBJ1-1 | - | - | TRBV18 | TGTGCCAGCTCACCGGAAGGTCCGGGCACTGAAGCTTTCTTT | CASSPEGPGTEAFF
TRBJ2-1 | TRBD2 | - | TRBV4-1 | TGCGCCAGCAGCCTCTCGCAGCGGGGGCTCTACAATGAGCAGTTCTTC | CASSLSQRGLYNEQFF
TRBJ1-5 | TRBD1 | many | TRBV20-1 | TGCAGTGCTAGTCCCCAGGGGGCACATCAGCCCCAGCATTTT | CSASPQGAHQPQHF
TRBJ1-2 | - | many | TRBV4-1 | TGCGCCAGCAGCCAAGAGGGGGGTTCGGCGAACTATGGCTACACCTTC | CASSQEGGSANYGYTF
TRBJ1-2 | - | many | TRBV4-1 | TGCGCCAGCAGCCAAGATATTTCCGTTCCCTATGGCTACACCTTC | CASSQDISVPYGYTF
TRBJ1-6 | TRBD1 | many | TRBV6-6 | TGTGCCAGCTCGGGGCAGGGGGATTCACCCCTCCACTTT | CASSGQGDSPLHF
TRBJ2-1 | TRBD2 | many | TRBV13 | TGTGCCAGCAGCGGAAACTCTGGGCGGGGGGATTCTTACAATGAGCAGTTCTTC | CASSGNSGRGDSYNEQFF
TRBJ2-7 | - | many | TRBV4-2 | TGTGCCAGCAGCCAAGGGTGGGGGGGCTCCTCAGACGAGCAGTACTTC | CASSQGWGGSSDEQYF
TRBJ1-1 | TRBD1 | few | TRBV5-6 | TGTGCCAGCAGCCCTCTGACAGGGATTGAGACTGAAGCTTTCTTT | CASSPLTGIETEAFF
TRBJ2-7 | TRBD2 | many | TRBV29-1 | TGCAGCGTCAGAGCGGGGCCCTACGAGCAGTACTTC | CSVRAGPYEQYF
TRBJ2-1 | TRBD2 | many | TRBV2 | TGTGCCAGCCTGAGGGGAGCGGGGCCTGAGTACAATGAGCAGTTCTTC | CASLRGAGPEYNEQFF
TRBJ1-2 | TRBD1 | many | TRBV6-2/TRBV6-3 | TGTGCCACCTCACCCTCCGGGACAGGAGCCTATGGCTACACCTTC | CATSPSGTGAYGYTF
TRBJ2-2 | TRBD1 | many | TRBV11-3 | TGTGCCAGCAGCTCGTACCTTCTGGGACAGGGGGCTAACACCGGGGAGCTGTTTTTT | CASSSYLLGQGANTGELFF
TRBJ2-3 | TRBD2 | many | TRBV27 | TGTGCCAGCAGTTTATTACCTAGCGGGGGCCTCAGCACAGATACGCAGTATTTT | CASSLLPSGGLSTDTQYF
TRBJ1-6 | - | few | TRBV4-1 | TGCGCCAGCAGCCTGATTAATTCACCCCTCCACTTT | CASSLINSPLHF
TRBJ2-5 | TRBD2 | - | TRBV7-2 | TGTGCCAGCAGCTCCGGGACTAGCCGTGAGACCCAGTACTTC | CASSSGTSRETQYF
TRBJ2-1 | - | few | TRBV6-6 | TGTGCCGCCCACGGGGACTCCTACAATGAGCAGTTCTTC | CAAHGDSYNEQFF
TRBJ2-1 | TRBD2 | many | TRBV7-6 | TGTGCCAGCAGACCCAGACTAGCGGGGAGGGTTGAGCAGTTCTTC | CASRPRLAGRVEQFF